These T cell receptor beta chains were read from a single sample in a study of human T cells and chemical hapten exposure. TCRdb independently ran MiXCR on the RACE reads; one entry per CDR3 protein. The sample carries roughly 260,000 distinct CDR3 sequences, around 9.3% recorded once. The material sequenced was whole blood, taken in connection with sensitization to the hapten diphenylcyclopropenone (DPC). These receptors were obtained from a woman aged 40 to 49 with alopecia areata. Some clones in this sample may be carry-over from other donors' samples. The CDR3 runs from the conserved cysteine through the conserved F or W.

TRBJ2-5 TRBV11-2 CASSLDPGVETQYF
TRBJ2-1 TRBV30 CAWSVLGLAAYNEQFF
TRBJ2-1 TRBV10-3 CAISESERYNEQFF
TRBJ2-1 TRBV20-1 CSARDRGVNEQFF
TRBJ1-3 TRBV5-1 CASSLVLGDSGNTIYF
TRBJ2-1 TRBV6-2/TRBV6-3 CASSYSKGRANNEQFF
TRBJ1-6 TRBV7-2 CASSLTGHNSPLHF
TRBJ1-4 TRBV28 CASIGINEKLFF
TRBJ2-5 TRBV27 CATRRSGTKETQYF
TRBJ2-3 TRBV30 CAWNRDSDTQYF
TRBJ2-5 TRBV7-2 CASSPTGQQETQYF
TRBJ2-3 TRBV5-5 CASSAPWGSTDTQYF
TRBJ2-5 TRBV9 CASNKDSWGETQYF
TRBJ2-5 TRBV4-2 CASSQERGEETQYF
TRBJ2-7 TRBV10-3 CATATTPNYEQYF
TRBJ2-7 TRBV7-2 CASSLVGESSYEQYF
TRBJ1-3 TRBV12-3/TRBV12-4 CASSLAANDGNTIYF
TRBJ2-5 TRBV3-1 CASRLPGRQETQYF
TRBJ2-2 TRBV20-1 CSARSRTRASGELFF
TRBJ2-7 TRBV20-1 CSASGSSAYEQYF
TRBJ1-1 TRBV27 CASSLQGQAPTEAFF
TRBJ2-3 TRBV6-2/TRBV6-3 CASSGTGDTDTQYF
TRBJ1-6 TRBV4-1 CASSQQSSYNSPLHF
TRBJ2-1 TRBV18 CASSPGRQGLVNEQFF
TRBJ2-1 TRBV7-6 CASSLAASGDYNEQFF
TRBJ2-7 TRBV7-6 CASSSTSGTYYEQYF
TRBJ2-6 TRBV10-3 CAMQPGTGASGANVLTF
TRBJ2-7 TRBV13 CASSLYAGEKSYEQYF
TRBJ2-1 TRBV4-3 CASSRAVGGSYNEQFF
TRBJ2-7 TRBV28 CASSFSQGGSNEQYF
TRBJ1-2 TRBV29-1 CSVGGQGIYGYTF
TRBJ2-1 TRBV6-6 CASRSGRAANEQFF
TRBJ2-3 TRBV4-1 CASSPAFPDTQYF
TRBJ1-1 TRBV6-2/TRBV6-3 CAGRRGDPGTEAFF
TRBJ1-6 TRBV7-8 CVSSTDNSPLHF
TRBJ2-1 TRBV5-1 CASSGGQGYNEQFF
TRBJ1-4 TRBV5-1 CASSFAGYNEKLFF
TRBJ1-6 TRBV3-1 CASSQETAFNSPLHF
TRBJ2-7 TRBV28 CASSFLREQYF
TRBJ2-3 TRBV20-1 CSARDRAGAPDTQYF
TRBJ2-7 TRBV7-7 CASSLAGEDEQYF
TRBJ2-1 TRBV2 CASSERRTTYNEQFF
TRBJ1-4 TRBV7-2 CASTQGARFEKLFF
TRBJ2-5 TRBV13 CASSLGQGSGGETQYF
TRBJ2-5 TRBV7-2 CASSKAGIQETQYF
TRBJ2-3 TRBV5-1 CASSKSDSPGTDTQYF
TRBJ1-5 TRBV28 CAITGTVNQPQHF
TRBJ2-1 TRBV11-3 CASSSVGGPSSYNEQFF
TRBJ2-1 TRBV9 CASSVDAGLYYNEQFF
TRBJ1-2 TRBV24-1 CATSDSGTGSMLGYTF
TRBJ2-7 TRBV4-2 CASSRRDSISYEQYF
TRBJ1-1 TRBV19 CASSMRGREAFF
TRBJ2-1 TRBV7-2 CASSLRWNEQFF
TRBJ2-5 TRBV2 CASKALGGETQYF
TRBJ2-3 TRBV27 CASSPEGHTSGGGTDTQYF
TRBJ2-5 TRBV7-2 CASSLQRGTRLGIQETQYF
TRBJ1-4 TRBV5-6 CASSPDRANEKLFF
TRBJ1-5 TRBV29-1 CSAGGGGRNQPQHF